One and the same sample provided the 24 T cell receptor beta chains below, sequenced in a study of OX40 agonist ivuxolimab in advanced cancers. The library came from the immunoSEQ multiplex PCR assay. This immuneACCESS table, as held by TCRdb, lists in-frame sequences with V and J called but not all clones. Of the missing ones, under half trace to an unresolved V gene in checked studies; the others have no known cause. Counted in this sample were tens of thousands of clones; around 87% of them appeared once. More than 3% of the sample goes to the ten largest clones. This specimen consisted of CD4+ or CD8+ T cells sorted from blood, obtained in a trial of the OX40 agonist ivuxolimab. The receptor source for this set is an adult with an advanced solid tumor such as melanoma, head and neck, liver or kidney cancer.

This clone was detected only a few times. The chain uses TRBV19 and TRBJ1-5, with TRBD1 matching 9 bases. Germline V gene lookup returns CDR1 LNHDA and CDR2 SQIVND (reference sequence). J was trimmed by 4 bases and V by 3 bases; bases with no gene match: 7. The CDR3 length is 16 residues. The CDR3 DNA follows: TGTGCCAGTAGTATTACGGGACAGGGTCGAAATCAGCCCCAGCATTTT. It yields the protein CASSITGQGRNQPQHF.

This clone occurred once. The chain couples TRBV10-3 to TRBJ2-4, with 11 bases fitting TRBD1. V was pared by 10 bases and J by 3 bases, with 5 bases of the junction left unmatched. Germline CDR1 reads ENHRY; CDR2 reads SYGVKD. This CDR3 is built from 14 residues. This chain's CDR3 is CATRGTGGKNIQYF. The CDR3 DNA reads TGTGCCACCAGGGGGACAGGGGGCAAAAACATTCAGTACTTC.

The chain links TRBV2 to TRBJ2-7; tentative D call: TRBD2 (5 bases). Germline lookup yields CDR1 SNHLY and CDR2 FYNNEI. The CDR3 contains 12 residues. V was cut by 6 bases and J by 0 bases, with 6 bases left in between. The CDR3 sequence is CASSRGSYEQYF. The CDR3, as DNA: TGTGCCAGCAGCCGGGGCTCCTACGAGCAGTACTTC.

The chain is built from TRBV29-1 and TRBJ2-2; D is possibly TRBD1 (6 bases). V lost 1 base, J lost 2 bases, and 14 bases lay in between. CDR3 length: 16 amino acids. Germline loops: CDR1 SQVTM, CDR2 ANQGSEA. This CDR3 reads CSVEGRRGTNTGELFF. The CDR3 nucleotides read TGCAGCGTTGAAGGAAGAAGAGGGACAAACACCGGGGAGCTGTTTTTT.

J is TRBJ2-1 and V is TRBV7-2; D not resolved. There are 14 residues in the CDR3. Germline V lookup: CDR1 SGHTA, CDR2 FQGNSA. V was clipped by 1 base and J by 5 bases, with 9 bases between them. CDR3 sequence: CASSLGQSNNEQFF. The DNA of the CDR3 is TGTGCCAGCAGCTTAGGTCAATCCAACAATGAGCAGTTCTTC. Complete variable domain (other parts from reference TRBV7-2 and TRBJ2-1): GAGVSQSPSNKVTEKGKDVELRCDPISGHTALYWYRQSLGQGLEFLIYFQGNSAPDKSGLPSDRFSAERTGGSVSTLTIQRTQQEDSAVYLCASSLGQSNNEQFFGPGTRLTVL.

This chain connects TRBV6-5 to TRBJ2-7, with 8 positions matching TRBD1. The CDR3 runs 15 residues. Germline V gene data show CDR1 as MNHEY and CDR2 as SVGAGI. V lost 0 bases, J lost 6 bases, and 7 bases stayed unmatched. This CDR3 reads CASSYSSRTGSEQYF. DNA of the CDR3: TGTGCCAGCAGTTACTCGAGTCGGACAGGGAGCGAGCAGTACTTC.

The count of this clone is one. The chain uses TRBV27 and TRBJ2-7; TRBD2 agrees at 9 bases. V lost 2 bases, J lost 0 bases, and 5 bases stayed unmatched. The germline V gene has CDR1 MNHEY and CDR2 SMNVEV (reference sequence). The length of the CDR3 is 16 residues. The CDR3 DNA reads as TGTGCCAGCAGTTTAATAGGCGGGAGGGACTCCTACGAGCAGTACTTC. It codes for CASSLIGGRDSYEQYF.

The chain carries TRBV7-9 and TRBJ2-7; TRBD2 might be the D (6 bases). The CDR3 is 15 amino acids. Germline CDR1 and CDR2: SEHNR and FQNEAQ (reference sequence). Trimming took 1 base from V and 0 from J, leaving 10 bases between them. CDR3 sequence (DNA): TGTGCCAGCAGCTTAGTGGGCGGGGCCTCCTACGAGCAGTACTTC. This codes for CASSLVGGASYEQYF.

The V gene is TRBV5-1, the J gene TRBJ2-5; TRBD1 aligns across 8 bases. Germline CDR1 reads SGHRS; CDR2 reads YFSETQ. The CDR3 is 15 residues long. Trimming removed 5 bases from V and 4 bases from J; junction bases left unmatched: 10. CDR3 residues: CASRSSQGAGETQYF. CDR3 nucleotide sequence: TGCGCCAGCAGAAGTTCCCAGGGGGCCGGAGAGACCCAGTACTTC.

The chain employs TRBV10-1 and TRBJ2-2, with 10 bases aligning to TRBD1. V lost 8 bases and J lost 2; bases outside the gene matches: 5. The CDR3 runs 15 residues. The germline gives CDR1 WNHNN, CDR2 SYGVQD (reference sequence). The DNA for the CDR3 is TGCGCCAGCGGACAGGGGGATGTCAACACCGGGGAGCTGTTTTTT. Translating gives CASGQGDVNTGELFF.

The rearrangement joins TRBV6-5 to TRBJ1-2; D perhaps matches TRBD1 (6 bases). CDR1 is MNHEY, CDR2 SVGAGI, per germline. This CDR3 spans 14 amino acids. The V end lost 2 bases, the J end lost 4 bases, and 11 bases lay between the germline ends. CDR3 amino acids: CASSYAQGGYGYTF. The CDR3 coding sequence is TGTGCCAGCAGTTACGCACAAGGGGGCTATGGCTACACCTTC.

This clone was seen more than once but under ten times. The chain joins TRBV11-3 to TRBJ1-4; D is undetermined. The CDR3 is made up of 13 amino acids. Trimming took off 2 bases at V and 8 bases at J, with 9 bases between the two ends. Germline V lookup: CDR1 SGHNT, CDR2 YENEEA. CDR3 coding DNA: TGTGCCAGCAGCTTATCGCCCGCCGAAAAACTGTTTTTT. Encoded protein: CASSLSPAEKLFF.

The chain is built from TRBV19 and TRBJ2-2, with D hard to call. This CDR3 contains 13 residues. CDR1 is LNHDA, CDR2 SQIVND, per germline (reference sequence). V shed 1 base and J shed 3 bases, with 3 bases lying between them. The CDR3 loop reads CASSIVHTGELFF. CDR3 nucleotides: TGTGCCAGTAGTATAGTGCACACCGGGGAGCTGTTTTTT.

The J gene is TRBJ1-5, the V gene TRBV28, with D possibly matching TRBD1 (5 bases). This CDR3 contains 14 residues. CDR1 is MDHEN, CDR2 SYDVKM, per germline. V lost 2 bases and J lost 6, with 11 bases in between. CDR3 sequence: CASSLPRDGQPQHF. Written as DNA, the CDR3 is TGTGCCAGCAGTTTACCCAGGGACGGTCAGCCCCAGCATTTT.

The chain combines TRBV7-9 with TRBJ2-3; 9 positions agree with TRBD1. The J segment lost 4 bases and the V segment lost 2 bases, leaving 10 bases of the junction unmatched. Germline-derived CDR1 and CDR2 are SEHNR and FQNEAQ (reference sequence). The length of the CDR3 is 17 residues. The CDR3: CASSLWMGQGKSDTQYF. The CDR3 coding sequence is TGTGCCAGCAGCTTATGGATGGGACAGGGAAAGTCAGATACGCAGTATTTT.

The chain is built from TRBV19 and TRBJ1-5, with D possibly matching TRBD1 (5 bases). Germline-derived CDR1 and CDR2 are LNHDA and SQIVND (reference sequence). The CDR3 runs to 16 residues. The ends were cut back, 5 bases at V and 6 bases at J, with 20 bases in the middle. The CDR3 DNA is TGTGCCAGTAGTCGGGTTCGTGACAGATCAGGTCAGCCCCAGCATTTT. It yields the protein CASSRVRDRSGQPQHF.

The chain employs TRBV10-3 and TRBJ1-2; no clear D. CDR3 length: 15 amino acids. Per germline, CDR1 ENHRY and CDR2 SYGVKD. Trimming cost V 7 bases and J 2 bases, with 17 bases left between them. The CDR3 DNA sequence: TGTGCCATCACAGAAAGGACGGCGGTAAACTATGGCTACACCTTC. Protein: CAITERTAVNYGYTF.

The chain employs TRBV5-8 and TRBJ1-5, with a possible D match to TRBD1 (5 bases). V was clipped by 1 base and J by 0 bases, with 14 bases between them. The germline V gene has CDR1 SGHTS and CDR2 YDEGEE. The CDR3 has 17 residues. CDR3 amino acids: CASSLWSGTYSNQPQHF. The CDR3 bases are TGTGCCAGCAGCTTGTGGTCGGGGACTTATAGCAATCAGCCCCAGCATTTT.

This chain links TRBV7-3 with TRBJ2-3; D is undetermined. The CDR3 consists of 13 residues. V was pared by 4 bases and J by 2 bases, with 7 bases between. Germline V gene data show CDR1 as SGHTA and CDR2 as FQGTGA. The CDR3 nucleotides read TGTGCCAGCAGCTCCTCTATCACAGATACGCAGTATTTT. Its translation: CASSSSITDTQYF.

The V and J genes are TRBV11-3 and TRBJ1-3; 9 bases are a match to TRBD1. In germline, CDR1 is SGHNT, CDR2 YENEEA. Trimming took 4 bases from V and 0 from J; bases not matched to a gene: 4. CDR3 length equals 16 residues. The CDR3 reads CASSSQTGGSGNTIYF. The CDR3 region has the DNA TGTGCCAGCAGCTCGCAGACAGGGGGCTCTGGAAACACCATATATTTT.

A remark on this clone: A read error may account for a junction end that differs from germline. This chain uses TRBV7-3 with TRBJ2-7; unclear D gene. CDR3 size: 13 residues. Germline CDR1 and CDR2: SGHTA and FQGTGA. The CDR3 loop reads CASSLDRSYEQHF. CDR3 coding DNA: TGTGCCAGCAGCTTGGACCGCTCCTACGAGCAGCACTTC.

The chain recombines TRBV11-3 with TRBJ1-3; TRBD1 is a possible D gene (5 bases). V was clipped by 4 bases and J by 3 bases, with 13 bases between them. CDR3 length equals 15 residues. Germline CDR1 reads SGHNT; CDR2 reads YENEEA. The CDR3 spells CASSSLQGSGNTIYF. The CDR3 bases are TGTGCCAGCAGCTCGCTCCAGGGAAGTGGAAACACCATATATTTT.

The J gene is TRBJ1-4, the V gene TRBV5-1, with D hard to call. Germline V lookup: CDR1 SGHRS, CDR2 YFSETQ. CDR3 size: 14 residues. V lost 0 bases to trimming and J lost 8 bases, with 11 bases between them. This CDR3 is CASSLEAGGEKLFF. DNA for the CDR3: TGCGCCAGCAGCTTGGAGGCAGGCGGGGAAAAACTGTTTTTT.

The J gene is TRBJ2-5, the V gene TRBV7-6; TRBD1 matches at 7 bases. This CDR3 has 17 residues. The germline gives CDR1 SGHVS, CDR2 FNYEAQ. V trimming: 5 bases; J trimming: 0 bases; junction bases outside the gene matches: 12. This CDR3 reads CASSQGVGTVNQETQYF. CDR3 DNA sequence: TGTGCCAGCAGCCAGGGGGTCGGGACAGTTAACCAAGAGACCCAGTACTTC.